These T cell receptor beta chains were read from a single sample in a study of blood T cells in healthy people across ages. TCRdb fed the 5' RACE reads into MiXCR, producing one record per CDR3 protein. The sample includes under 1,100,000 distinct CDR3 sequences, under 30% seen only once; the top ten take about 0.72%. The same data also contributed to another study, on T cells of mothers and their children.

The sequencing input was blood. The receptors were gathered from a girl aged 2 to 9 in good health. The CDR3 runs from the conserved cysteine through the conserved F or W. The D gene is left open where the match is weak. Size is omitted from some rows. Given values are once, few, many or a class for expanded clones.

clone_size: .; j_call: TRBJ2-7; d_call: .; v_call: TRBV29-1; cdr3_aa: CSVLFRDTLYEQYF; cdr3_nt: TGCAGCGTTTTATTCCGGGACACCCTCTACGAGCAGTACTTC
clone_size: few; j_call: TRBJ2-1; d_call: TRBD2; v_call: TRBV3-1; cdr3_aa: CASSLSPGLAVDSSYNEQFF; cdr3_nt: TGTGCCAGCAGCCTCTCCCCGGGACTAGCGGTCGACAGCTCCTACAATGAGCAGTTCTTC
clone_size: few; j_call: TRBJ1-4; d_call: .; v_call: TRBV12-3/TRBV12-4; cdr3_aa: CASRPRGPRSTNEKLFF; cdr3_nt: TGTGCCAGCAGGCCCAGGGGCCCCCGATCGACTAATGAAAAACTGTTTTTT
clone_size: .; j_call: TRBJ1-2; d_call: .; v_call: TRBV7-9; cdr3_aa: CASSLKSF; cdr3_nt: TGTGCCAGCAGCTTAAAATCCTTC
clone_size: few; j_call: TRBJ2-5; d_call: .; v_call: TRBV28; cdr3_aa: CASSAPRGSGQTQYF; cdr3_nt: TGTGCCAGCAGTGCCCCAAGAGGGAGTGGGCAGACCCAGTACTTC
clone_size: few; j_call: TRBJ2-6; d_call: TRBD1; v_call: TRBV11-2; cdr3_aa: CASRPGQGNSGANVLTF; cdr3_nt: TGTGCCAGCCGTCCGGGACAGGGTAATTCTGGGGCCAACGTCCTGACTTTC
clone_size: .; j_call: TRBJ1-1; d_call: .; v_call: TRBV14; cdr3_aa: CASRKGGTTEAFF; cdr3_nt: TGTGCCAGTCGGAAGGGGGGGACCACTGAAGCTTTCTTT
clone_size: .; j_call: TRBJ1-2; d_call: .; v_call: TRBV3-1; cdr3_aa: CASSQDYGGRNGYTF; cdr3_nt: TGTGCCAGCAGCCAAGATTACGGGGGTCGGAATGGCTACACCTTC
clone_size: .; j_call: TRBJ2-1; d_call: .; v_call: TRBV10-3; cdr3_aa: CAIRGSDSVYNEQFF; cdr3_nt: TGTGCCATCAGGGGTTCAGATAGCGTCTACAATGAGCAGTTCTTC
clone_size: .; j_call: TRBJ2-7; d_call: .; v_call: TRBV7-9; cdr3_aa: CASSLVGSTYEQYF; cdr3_nt: TGTGCCAGCAGCTTAGTGGGCTCTACGTACGAGCAGTACTTC
clone_size: .; j_call: TRBJ2-2; d_call: .; v_call: TRBV21-1; cdr3_aa: CASIPTKLNTGELFF; cdr3_nt: TGTGCCAGCATTCCCACGAAGCTTAACACCGGGGAGCTGTTTTTT
clone_size: few; j_call: TRBJ2-1; d_call: .; v_call: TRBV29-1; cdr3_aa: CSVEGRALYNEQFF; cdr3_nt: TGCAGCGTTGAAGGGAGAGCCTTATACAATGAGCAGTTCTTC
clone_size: once; j_call: TRBJ2-1; d_call: .; v_call: TRBV6-4; cdr3_aa: CASSARGADNEQFF; cdr3_nt: TGTGCCAGCAGTGCCCGGGGGGCAGACAATGAGCAGTTCTTC
clone_size: .; j_call: TRBJ2-5; d_call: .; v_call: TRBV4-1; cdr3_aa: CASSFRRGETQYF; cdr3_nt: TGCGCCAGCAGCTTTCGGAGAGGGGAGACCCAGTACTTC
clone_size: few; j_call: TRBJ2-5; d_call: .; v_call: TRBV5-1; cdr3_aa: CASSLQDRETQYF; cdr3_nt: TGCGCCAGCAGCTTGCAGGACAGAGAGACCCAGTACTTC
clone_size: few; j_call: TRBJ2-7; d_call: TRBD2; v_call: TRBV28; cdr3_aa: CASSRRTSGRYEQYF; cdr3_nt: TGTGCCAGCAGTAGACGGACTAGCGGGAGATACGAGCAGTACTTC
clone_size: .; j_call: TRBJ2-7; d_call: TRBD2; v_call: TRBV7-7; cdr3_aa: CASSPGSGGYEQYF; cdr3_nt: TGTGCTAGCAGCCCCGGTAGCGGGGGCTACGAGCAGTACTTC
clone_size: few; j_call: TRBJ2-5; d_call: .; v_call: TRBV29-1; cdr3_aa: CSARRLILETQYF; cdr3_nt: TGCAGCGCCCGACGGCTAATTCTGGAGACCCAGTACTTC
clone_size: many; j_call: TRBJ2-1; d_call: .; v_call: TRBV11-2; cdr3_aa: CASSLEWRLVADYNEQFF; cdr3_nt: TGTGCCAGCAGCTTAGAGTGGAGGTTAGTAGCGGACTACAATGAGCAGTTCTTC
clone_size: few; j_call: TRBJ1-4; d_call: TRBD1; v_call: TRBV11-2; cdr3_aa: CASSLEYGTEEKLFF; cdr3_nt: TGTGCCAGCAGCTTAGAGTATGGGACAGAAGAAAAACTGTTTTTT
clone_size: .; j_call: TRBJ2-1; d_call: TRBD2; v_call: TRBV6-5; cdr3_aa: CASSRPSGSKNEQFF; cdr3_nt: TGTGCCAGCAGTCGACCTAGCGGGAGTAAGAATGAGCAGTTCTTC
clone_size: .; j_call: TRBJ2-1; d_call: TRBD2; v_call: TRBV12-3/TRBV12-4; cdr3_aa: CASSSTSGSPEQFF; cdr3_nt: TGTGCCAGCAGTTCCACTAGCGGGAGCCCTGAGCAGTTCTTC
clone_size: few; j_call: TRBJ2-7; d_call: .; v_call: TRBV20-1; cdr3_aa: CSAGEKGGNYEQYF; cdr3_nt: TGCAGTGCTGGAGAGAAGGGAGGAAACTACGAGCAGTACTTC
clone_size: many; j_call: TRBJ2-1; d_call: .; v_call: TRBV29-1; cdr3_aa: CSVESAVVYNEQFF; cdr3_nt: TGCAGCGTTGAAAGCGCTGTAGTTTACAATGAGCAGTTCTTC
clone_size: many; j_call: TRBJ2-7; d_call: .; v_call: TRBV12-3/TRBV12-4; cdr3_aa: CASSFGGEQYF; cdr3_nt: TGTGCCAGCAGTTTTGGGGGCGAGCAGTACTTC
clone_size: few; j_call: TRBJ2-5; d_call: .; v_call: TRBV27; cdr3_aa: CASSPTGLKTQYF; cdr3_nt: TGTGCCAGCAGCCCAACAGGGTTAAAGACCCAGTACTTC
clone_size: few; j_call: TRBJ2-7; d_call: TRBD2; v_call: TRBV2; cdr3_aa: CASLAGLPYEQYF; cdr3_nt: TGTGCCAGCTTAGCGGGGCTACCCTACGAGCAGTACTTC
clone_size: .; j_call: TRBJ1-5; d_call: .; v_call: TRBV4-1; cdr3_aa: CASSQSAWGNQPQHF; cdr3_nt: TGCGCCAGCAGCCAAAGCGCTTGGGGAAATCAGCCCCAGCATTTT
clone_size: few; j_call: TRBJ2-1; d_call: TRBD2; v_call: TRBV6-2/TRBV6-3; cdr3_aa: CASSYDSGGYNEQFF; cdr3_nt: TGTGCCAGCAGTTACGATAGCGGGGGCTACAATGAGCAGTTCTTC
clone_size: .; j_call: TRBJ2-7; d_call: .; v_call: TRBV29-1; cdr3_aa: CSVLLSEGKYEQYF; cdr3_nt: TGCAGCGTTCTACTCTCGGAGGGGAAGTACGAGCAGTACTTC
clone_size: .; j_call: TRBJ2-7; d_call: .; v_call: TRBV20-1; cdr3_aa: CSARDWTSGEQYF; cdr3_nt: TGCAGTGCTAGAGATTGGACCTCAGGGGAGCAGTACTTC
clone_size: .; j_call: TRBJ1-2; d_call: .; v_call: TRBV25-1; cdr3_aa: CVSSEFSGYTF; cdr3_nt: TGTGTCAGCAGTGAATTTAGTGGGTACACCTTC
clone_size: few; j_call: TRBJ2-7; d_call: .; v_call: TRBV9; cdr3_aa: CASSVGYRDGVSYEQYF; cdr3_nt: TGTGCCAGCAGCGTAGGATATAGGGACGGAGTCTCCTACGAGCAGTACTTC
clone_size: few; j_call: TRBJ2-1; d_call: TRBD2; v_call: TRBV2; cdr3_aa: CASSGFLGTSSNEQFF; cdr3_nt: TGTGCCAGCAGTGGATTCCTGGGGACTAGTTCGAATGAGCAGTTCTTC
clone_size: few; j_call: TRBJ1-4; d_call: TRBD1; v_call: TRBV20-1; cdr3_aa: CSATGGINEKLFF; cdr3_nt: TGCAGTGCTACAGGGGGAATAAATGAAAAACTGTTTTTT
clone_size: few; j_call: TRBJ2-2; d_call: .; v_call: TRBV4-1; cdr3_aa: CASSQAKNTGELFF; cdr3_nt: TGCGCCAGCAGCCAAGCCAAGAACACCGGGGAGCTGTTTTTT